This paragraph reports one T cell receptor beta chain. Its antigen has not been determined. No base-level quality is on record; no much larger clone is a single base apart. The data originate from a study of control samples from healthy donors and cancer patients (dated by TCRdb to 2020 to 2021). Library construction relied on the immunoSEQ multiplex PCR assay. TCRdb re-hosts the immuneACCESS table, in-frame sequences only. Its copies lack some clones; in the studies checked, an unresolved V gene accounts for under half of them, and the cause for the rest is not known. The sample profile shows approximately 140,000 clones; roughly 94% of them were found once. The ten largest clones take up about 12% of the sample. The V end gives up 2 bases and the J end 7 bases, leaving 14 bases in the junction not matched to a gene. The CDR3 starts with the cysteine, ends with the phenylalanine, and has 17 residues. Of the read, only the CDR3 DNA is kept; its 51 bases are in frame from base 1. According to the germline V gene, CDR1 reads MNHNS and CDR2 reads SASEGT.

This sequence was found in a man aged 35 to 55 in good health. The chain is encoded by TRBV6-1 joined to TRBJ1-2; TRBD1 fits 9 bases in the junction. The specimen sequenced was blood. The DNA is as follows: TGTGCCAGCAGTGAATCTGCTAACAGGGGGCGATTAAGTGGCTACACCTTC. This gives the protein CASSESANRGRLSGYTF.